The present T cell receptor beta chain was sequenced within a study of regulatory T cells in long-lasting Graves disease. This clonotype was observed many times. The ends lost 7 bases at V and 4 bases at J; junction bases unmatched: 6. There are 14 residues in the CDR3. Germline CDR1 reads MNHEY; CDR2 reads SMNVEV (reference sequence). According to the study, TCR beta libraries were built with iRepertoire HTBI primers and CDR3-region Arm-PCR. Via MiXCR, TCRdb re-called the multiplex PCR reads, giving one row per CDR3 protein. The sample consists of around 250,000 distinct CDR3 sequences, 18% of them appearing once. This sample's time point: newly diagnosed GD, antithyroid drugs for less than 3 months. Construction of the TCR library relied on RNA isolated from PBMCs. This sample also appeared in a second study, on T cells in Graves' hyperthyroidism and ophthalmopathy.

The V call is TRBV27, the J call TRBJ2-1; TRBD2 matches at 8 bases. This receptor was taken from a young woman with Graves disease. The sample was peripheral blood mononuclear cells (PBMCs), taken at new diagnosis, from a patient treated with antithyroid drugs. CDR3 nucleotides: TGTGCCAGCAACAGGGCGGGGGGATACAATGAGCAGTTCTTC. Translation: CASNRAGGYNEQFF.